This T cell receptor beta chain was sequenced during a study of shared clonotypes between healthy human individuals. CD8 cells regarded as naive lacked CD45RO, were positively chosen for CCR7, and omitted terminally differentiated effector memory CD45RA+ cells. Sequenced by immunoSEQ multiplex PCR; TCRdb stores in-frame clones only, minus some. The data hold nearly 600,000 clones, with less than 97% observed a single time. CDR3 length: 14 amino acids. Germline assignment: CDR1 SGHAT and CDR2 FQNNGV. V shed 8 bases and J 7 bases; nucleotides not matched to a gene: 10. The sample was naive CD8+ T cells sorted from blood. The receptor comes from a woman in her twenties or thirties in good health. J is TRBJ2-1 and V is TRBV11-2; the match to TRBD2 covers 8 bases. CDR3 nucleotide sequence: TGTGCCAGCGGGGGGAGCGGGAGCGGTAATGAGCAGTTCTTC. The encoded protein is CASGGSGSGNEQFF.